This T cell receptor (beta chain) was retrieved from a study of siplizumab effects on memory and regulatory T cells. Study outcomes and limitations: Reactions containing siplizumab showed mappable alloreactive CD4+ clones averaging roughly 67% Treg-derived, versus around 26% in controls. Suppressive capability of dividing Tregs from siplizumab cultures went unverified. Roughly 75-95% of proliferating CD4+ or CD8+ clones lacked an assignable naive or memory phenotype. Alloreactive sequences tracing back to unstimulated CD4+ memory cells fell significantly with siplizumab.

V was trimmed by 2 bases and J by 5 bases, leaving 5 bases between them. CDR3 size: 11 residues. Assay used: immunoSEQ multiplex PCR; TCRdb lists only in-frame clones, some missing. The sample holds about 120,000 clones, roughly 95% seen once. As concerns this clone: Its antigen is not identified.

This clonotype was sampled from a human donor in good health. Source material: non-Treg CD4+ T cells sorted from blood. The chain combines TRBV5-3 with TRBJ2-7; D call uncertain. TRBV5-3 is placed among ORFs of uncertain function. DNA for the CDR3: TGTGCCAGAAGCTTTGCCGACGAGCAGTACTTC. This translates into CARSFADEQYF.